This T cell receptor (beta chain) was retrieved from a study of CD8 T cells in Susac syndrome. Reverse transcription used roughly 0.45 to 1 ug RNA and random hexamers. One entry per CDR3 protein results from TCRdb running MiXCR on the immunoSEQ multiplex PCR reads. The sample shows around 190,000 distinct CDR3 sequences, 85% to 95% of them seen only once. The germline V and J ends were trimmed by 5 bases and 2 bases, with 14 bases remaining between them. The germline gives CDR1 LNHNV, CDR2 YYDKDF (reference sequence). There are 15 residues in the CDR3. V gene TRBV15 combines with J gene TRBJ2-3; the D gene is possibly TRBD1 (7 bases). Sequencing was performed on CD4+ T cells from PBMCs. The source of this sequence is a human donor in good health. The DNA of the CDR3 is TGTGCCACCAGCTCCAGGGGGGAGACCACAGATACGCAGTATTTT. Protein sequence: CATSSRGETTDTQYF.